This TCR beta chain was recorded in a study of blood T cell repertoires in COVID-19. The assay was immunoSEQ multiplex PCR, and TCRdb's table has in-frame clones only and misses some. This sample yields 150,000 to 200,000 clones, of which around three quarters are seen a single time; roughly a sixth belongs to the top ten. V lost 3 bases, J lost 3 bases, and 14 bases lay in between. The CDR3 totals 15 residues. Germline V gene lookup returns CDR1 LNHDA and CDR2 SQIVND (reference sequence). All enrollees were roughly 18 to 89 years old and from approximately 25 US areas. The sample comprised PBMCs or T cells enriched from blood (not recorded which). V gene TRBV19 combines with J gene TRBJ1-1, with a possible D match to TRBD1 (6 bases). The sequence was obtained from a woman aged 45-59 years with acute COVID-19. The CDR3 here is CASSMLQGRDTEAFF. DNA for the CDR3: TGTGCCAGTAGTATGTTACAGGGTAGGGACACTGAAGCTTTCTTT.